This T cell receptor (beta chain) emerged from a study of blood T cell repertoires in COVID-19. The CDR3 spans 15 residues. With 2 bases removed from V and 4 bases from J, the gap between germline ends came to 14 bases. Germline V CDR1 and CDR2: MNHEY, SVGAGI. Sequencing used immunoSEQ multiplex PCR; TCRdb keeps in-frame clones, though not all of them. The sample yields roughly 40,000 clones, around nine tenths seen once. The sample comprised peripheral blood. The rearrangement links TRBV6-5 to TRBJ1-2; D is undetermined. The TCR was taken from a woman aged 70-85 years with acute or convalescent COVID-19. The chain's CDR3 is CASSYPGSGTYGYTF. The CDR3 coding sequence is TGTGCCAGCAGTTACCCGGGCAGCGGAACCTATGGCTACACCTTC.